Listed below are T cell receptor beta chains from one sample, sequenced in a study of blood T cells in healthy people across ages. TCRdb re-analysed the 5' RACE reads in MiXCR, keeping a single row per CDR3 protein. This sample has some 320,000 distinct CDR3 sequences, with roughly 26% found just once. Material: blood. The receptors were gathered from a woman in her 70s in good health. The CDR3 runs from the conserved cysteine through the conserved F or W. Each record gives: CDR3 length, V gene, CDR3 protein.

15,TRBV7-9,CASSPVAGTNYGYTF
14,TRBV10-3,CAIRDRLGTDTQYF
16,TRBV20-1,CSARVPTSGIYNEQFF
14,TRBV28,CASIPLLQGYGYTF
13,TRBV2,CASRPDLSDTQYF
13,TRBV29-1,CSVDGGSVETQYF
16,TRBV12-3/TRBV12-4,CASSLTVSTSGEKLFF
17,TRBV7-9,CASSSGQPGLKGYEQYF
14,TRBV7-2,CASSSGQGYETQYF
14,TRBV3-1,CASSREGVRETQYF
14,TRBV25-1,CATRERGSSYEQYF
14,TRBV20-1,CSAREGAGGNEQFF
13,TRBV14,CASSSGQGATQYF
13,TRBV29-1,CSVGGIDQETQYF
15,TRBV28,CASSTGGGQRTEAFF
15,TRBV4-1,CASSEEASSRQPQHF
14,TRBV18,CASSGLAGYGEQFF
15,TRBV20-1,CSAKATGGYQETQYF
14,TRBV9,CASSVGGGGETQYF
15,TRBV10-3,CAISDIAGAYNEQFF
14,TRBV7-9,CASSLLAGDEKLFF
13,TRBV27,CASSWAYQETQYF
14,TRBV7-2,CASSLRQGTDTQYF
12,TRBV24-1,CATSDLTETQYF
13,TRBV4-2,CASSQVGGNEQFF
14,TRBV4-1,CASSQVGVVETQYF
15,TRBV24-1,CATSDSGTSKNIQYF
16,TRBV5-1,CASSLAGAPVHYGYTF
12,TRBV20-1,CSATESGTEAFF
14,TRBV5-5,CASSQGLGKETQYF
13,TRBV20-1,CSAGQGSSDTQYF
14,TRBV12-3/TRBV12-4,CASSFSVSYNEQFF